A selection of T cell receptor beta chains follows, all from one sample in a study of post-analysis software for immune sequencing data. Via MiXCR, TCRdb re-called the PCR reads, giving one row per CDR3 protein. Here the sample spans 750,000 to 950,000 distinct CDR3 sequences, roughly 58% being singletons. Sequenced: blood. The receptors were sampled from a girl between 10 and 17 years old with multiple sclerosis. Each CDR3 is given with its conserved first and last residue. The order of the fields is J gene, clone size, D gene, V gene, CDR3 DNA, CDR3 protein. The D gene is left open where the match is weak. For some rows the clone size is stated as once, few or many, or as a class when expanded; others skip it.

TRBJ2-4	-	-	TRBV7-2	TGTGCCAGCAGCTCGTACTCGGGGATGAATGACATTCAGTACTTC	CASSSYSGMNDIQYF
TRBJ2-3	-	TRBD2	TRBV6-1	TGTGCCAGCAGCTCCTTGGGTAGCGGGAGGTCTTCCGCAGATACGCAGTATTTT	CASSSLGSGRSSADTQYF
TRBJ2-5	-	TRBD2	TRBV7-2	TGTGCCAGCAGCTTTACCCTAGCGGAGAGAGAGACCCAGTACTTC	CASSFTLAERETQYF
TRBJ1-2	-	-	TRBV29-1	TGCAGCGTTGACGGATGGACAGAGCTGGGATCTACCTATGGCTACACCTTC	CSVDGWTELGSTYGYTF
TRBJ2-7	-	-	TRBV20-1	TGCAGTGCTCCCTATCCCCTCTTGATTAACAATGAGCAGTACTTC	CSAPYPLLINNEQYF
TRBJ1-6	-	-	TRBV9	TGTGCCAGCAGCGTGGGACCTATCTATAATTCACCCCTCCACTTT	CASSVGPIYNSPLHF
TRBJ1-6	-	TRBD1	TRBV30	TGTGCCTGGAGTTCTAGGGGGCGGTCACCCCTCCACTTT	CAWSSRGRSPLHF
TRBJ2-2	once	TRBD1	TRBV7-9	TGTGCCAGCAAGACCGGGACAGGGACGAACACCGGGGGGCTGTTTTTT	CASKTGTGTNTGGLFF
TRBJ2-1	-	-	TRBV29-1	TGCAGCGTTAGGTGGTATTTGGACAATGAGCAGTTCTTC	CSVRWYLDNEQFF
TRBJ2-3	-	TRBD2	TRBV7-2	TGTGCCAGCAGCTCGGGACTAGCGGGGGCCCTCGCAGATACGCAGTATTTT	CASSSGLAGALADTQYF